Below are 8 T cell receptor beta chains sequenced from a single sample in a study of synovial regulatory T cells in juvenile arthritis. Some clones are missing from TCRdb's copy, which holds only in-frame ones; the method was immunoSEQ multiplex PCR. Here the sample table reports 9,000 to 10,000 clones. The sample consisted of Treg cells from blood. Subset here: remaining (HLA-DR-negative) circulating blood Treg cells. Every receptor here comes from a donor aged 2-35 years with juvenile idiopathic arthritis.

This chain joins TRBV27 and TRBJ2-7; there is no DNA to check the TCRdb D call of TRBD1. CDR3 length equals 15 residues. DNA for this receptor is not on file. Germline CDR1 is MNHEY and CDR2 is SMNVEV (reference sequence). The CDR3 spells CASSKRTGDTYEQYF.

Its frequency marks this clone as medium-sized (0.01 to 0.1%). V and J are TRBV23-1 and TRBJ2-7. TRBV23-1 is sorted into the ORF group, with uncertain function. The CDR3 is made up of 14 amino acids. DNA is not recorded here. The CDR3: CASSHYTTPTSGYF.

The chain carries TRBV30 and TRBJ2-7; TCRdb calls TRBD2, which cannot be checked without DNA. The CDR3 loop spans 14 amino acids. Only the protein is on record. Germline V gene lookup returns CDR1 GTSNPN and CDR2 SVGIG (reference sequence). The CDR3 region is CAGREPGEVYEQYF.

The rearrangement uses TRBV7-9 and TRBJ2-1; the D call of TRBD2 rests on TCRdb alone, since no DNA is present to check it. CDR3 length: 16 residues. No DNA is listed. Germline values: CDR1 SEHNR, CDR2 FQNEAQ (reference sequence). The CDR3 sequence is CASSSTGVLKGDEQFF.

This chain joins TRBV7-6 and TRBJ2-5; there is no DNA to check the TCRdb D call of TRBD2. The CDR3 length is 17 residues. No DNA is listed. Per the germline V gene, CDR1 is SGHVS and CDR2 is FNYEAQ. The CDR3 sequence is CASSLVVARLYQETQYF.

CDR3 residues: CAWTPAGQSAEEEQYF. The genes are TRBV30 and TRBJ2-7; TCRdb designates TRBD1, a call that cannot be tested without DNA. This CDR3 contains 16 residues. The record lacks a DNA sequence. Germline values: CDR1 GTSNPN, CDR2 SVGIG (reference sequence).

The chain uses TRBV4-3 and TRBJ2-3; TCRdb calls TRBD2, which cannot be checked without DNA. This CDR3 has 14 residues. No DNA appears here. CDR1 LGHNA and CDR2 YSLEER come from the germline V gene. CDR3 in amino acids: CASSPGLTTDTQYF.

This clone registers medium-sized by frequency. The chain is built from TRBV10-3 and TRBJ2-3; TCRdb indicates TRBD1, and absent DNA this call remains unverified. In germline, CDR1 is ENHRY, CDR2 SYGVKD. The CDR3 extends over 13 amino acids. No DNA sequence is on record. CDR3 loop: CATGTASTDTQYF.